Below, 3 T cell receptor beta chains from the same sample are listed, as sequenced in a study of blood T cell repertoires in COVID-19. Only in-frame clones appear in the TCRdb table, and some are missing; sequencing was by immunoSEQ multiplex PCR. The sample holds 80,000 to 100,000 clones, approximately 81% seen once. Sequences were obtained from peripheral blood. These receptors all stem from a man aged 55 to 70 with acute or convalescent COVID-19.

This chain connects TRBV7-2 to TRBJ2-2, with 8 bases identical to TRBD2. CDR1 SGHTA and CDR2 FQGNSA come from the germline V gene. This CDR3 has 17 residues. J gave up 2 bases and V 5 bases, and 10 bases lay outside the gene matches. The CDR3 is CASSPFSGASNTGELFF. In DNA, the CDR3 is TGTGCCAGCAGCCCATTTAGCGGGGCCTCCAACACCGGGGAGCTGTTTTTT.

CDR3 sequence (DNA): TGCGCCAGCAGCTTCGGTGTTACCTCGAACACTGAAGCTTTCTTT. Its protein product is CASSFGVTSNTEAFF. J is TRBJ1-1 and V is TRBV5-1; D not resolved. This CDR3 is 15 amino acids long. V was shortened by 2 bases and J by 1 base, with 12 bases between the two germline ends. Per the germline V gene, CDR1 is SGHRS and CDR2 is YFSETQ. The full variable domain, with the rest looked up from reference TRBV5-1 and TRBJ1-1, is KAGVTQTPRYLIKTRGQQVTLSCSPISGHRSVSWYQQTPGQGLQFLFEYFSETQRNKGNFPGRFSGRQFSNSRSEMNVSTLELGDSALYLCASSFGVTSNTEAFFGQGTRLTVV.

The rearrangement links TRBV19 to TRBJ1-2; possibly TRBD1 for D (5 bases). Germline CDR1 LNHDA, CDR2 SQIVND (reference sequence). This CDR3 comprises 13 residues. Trimming removed 4 bases from V and 0 bases from J, with 6 bases in between. The CDR3 DNA follows: TGTGCCAGTAGTAGGACAACTAACTATGGCTACACCTTC. Amino acid sequence: CASSRTTNYGYTF.